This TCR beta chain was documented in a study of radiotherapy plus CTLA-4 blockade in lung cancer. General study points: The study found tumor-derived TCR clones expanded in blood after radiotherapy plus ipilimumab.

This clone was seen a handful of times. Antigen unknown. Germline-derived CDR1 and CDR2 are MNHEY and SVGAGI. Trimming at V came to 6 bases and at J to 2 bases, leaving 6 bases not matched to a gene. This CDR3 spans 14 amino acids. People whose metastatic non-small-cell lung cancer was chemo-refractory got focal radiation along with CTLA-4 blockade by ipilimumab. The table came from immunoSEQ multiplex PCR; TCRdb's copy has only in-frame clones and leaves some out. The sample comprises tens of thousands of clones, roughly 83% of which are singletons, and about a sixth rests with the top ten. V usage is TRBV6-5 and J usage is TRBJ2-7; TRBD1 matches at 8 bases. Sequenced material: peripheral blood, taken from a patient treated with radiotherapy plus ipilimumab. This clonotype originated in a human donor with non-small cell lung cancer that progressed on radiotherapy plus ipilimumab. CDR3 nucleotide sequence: TGTGCCAGCAGAATACAGGGGGAAGCCTACGAGCAGTACTTC. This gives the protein CASRIQGEAYEQYF.